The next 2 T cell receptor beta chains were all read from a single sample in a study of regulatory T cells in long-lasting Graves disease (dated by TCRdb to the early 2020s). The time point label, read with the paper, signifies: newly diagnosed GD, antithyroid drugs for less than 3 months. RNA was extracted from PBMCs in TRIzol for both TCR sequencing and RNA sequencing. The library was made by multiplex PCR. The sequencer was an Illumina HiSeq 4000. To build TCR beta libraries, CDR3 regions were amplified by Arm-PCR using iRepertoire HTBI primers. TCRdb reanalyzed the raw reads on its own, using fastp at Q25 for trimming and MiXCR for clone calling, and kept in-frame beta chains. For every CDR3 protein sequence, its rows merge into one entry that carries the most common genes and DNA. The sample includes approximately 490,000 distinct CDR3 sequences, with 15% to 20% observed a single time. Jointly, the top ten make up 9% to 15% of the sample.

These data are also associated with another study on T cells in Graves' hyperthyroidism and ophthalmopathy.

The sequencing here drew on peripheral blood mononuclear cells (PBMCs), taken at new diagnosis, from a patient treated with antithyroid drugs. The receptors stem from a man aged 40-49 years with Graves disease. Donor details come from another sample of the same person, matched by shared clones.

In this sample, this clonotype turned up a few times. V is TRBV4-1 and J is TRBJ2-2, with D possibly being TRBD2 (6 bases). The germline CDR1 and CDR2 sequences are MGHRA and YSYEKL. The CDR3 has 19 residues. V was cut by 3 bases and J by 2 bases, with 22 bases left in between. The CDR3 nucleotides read TGCGCCAGCAGCCATTCAGGGTCCGCGGCGGGACGTAACACCGGGGAGCTGTTTTTT. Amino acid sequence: CASSHSGSAAGRNTGELFF.

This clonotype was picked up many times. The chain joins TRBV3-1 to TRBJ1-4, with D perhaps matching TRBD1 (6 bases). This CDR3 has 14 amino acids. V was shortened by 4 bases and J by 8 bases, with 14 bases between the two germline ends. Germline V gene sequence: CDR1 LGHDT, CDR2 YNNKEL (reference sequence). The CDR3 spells CASSRHRAREKLFF. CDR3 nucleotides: TGTGCCAGCAGCCGACACAGGGCTCGCGAAAAACTGTTTTTT.